These 26 T cell receptor beta chains share one sample of origin, sequenced in a study of shared clonotypes between healthy human individuals. The table came from immunoSEQ multiplex PCR; TCRdb's copy has only in-frame clones and leaves some out. The sample holds roughly 300,000 clones, more than 60% seen once. The sequencing input was memory CD4+ T cells sorted from blood. Subset specified: CD45RA-negative fraction. The receptor set was obtained from a man aged 25-45 years in good health.

The chain employs TRBV10-1 and TRBJ1-1; D uncertain. V gave up 3 bases and J gave up 1 base, with 9 bases separating them. Looked up from germline, CDR1 is WNHNN and CDR2 is SYGVQD (reference sequence). This CDR3 region has 14 residues. The CDR3 nucleotides read TGCGCCAGCAGTGAAGAGGGTTGGAACACTGAAGCTTTCTTT. It translates to CASSEEGWNTEAFF.

The rearrangement joins TRBV11-3 to TRBJ2-5, with 10 bases matching TRBD1. This CDR3 region has 15 residues. J lost 5 bases, V lost 5 bases, and 8 bases had no gene match. Germline CDR1 and CDR2: SGHNT and YENEEA. The CDR3 DNA reads as TGTGCCAGCAGCCAATTGACAGGGGGCGCGGAGACCCAGTACTTC. Protein product: CASSQLTGGAETQYF.

In its sample, this clone was seen a few times. The V and J genes are TRBV27 and TRBJ2-1; 8 nucleotides agree with TRBD2. The J segment lost 5 bases and the V segment lost 2 bases, leaving 8 bases of the junction unmatched. This CDR3 is 16 amino acids long. The germline CDR1 and CDR2 sequences are MNHEY and SMNVEV (reference sequence). Here the CDR3 reads CASSLGGTRWDNEQFF. The CDR3 nucleotides read TGTGCCAGCAGTTTAGGGGGGACTAGGTGGGACAATGAGCAGTTCTTC.

The genes are TRBV6-1 and TRBJ2-1; 10 bases map to TRBD1. V was clipped by 6 bases and J by 8 bases; unmatched bases: 7. The germline CDR1 and CDR2 sequences are MNHNS and SASEGT. The CDR3 runs to 14 residues. CDR3 sequence: CASRRTGGGDEQFF. CDR3 bases: TGTGCCAGCAGGAGGACAGGGGGTGGCGATGAGCAGTTCTTC.

The gene calls are TRBV6-5 and TRBJ1-1; no definite D call. From germline, CDR1 is MNHEY and CDR2 SVGAGI. The CDR3 covers 14 residues. V lost 2 bases and J lost 1, with 8 bases in between. The CDR3 sequence is CASSYRYRNTEAFF. DNA of the CDR3: TGTGCCAGCAGTTACCGTTACAGGAACACTGAAGCTTTCTTT.

V gene TRBV27 combines with J gene TRBJ1-1; 8 nucleotides agree with TRBD1. V shed 10 bases, J shed 2 bases, and the junction held 12 bases outside the gene matches. The CDR3 contains 15 residues. Germline-derived CDR1 and CDR2 are MNHEY and SMNVEV (reference sequence). This chain's CDR3 is CATNNRGGQNTEAFF. CDR3 nucleotide sequence: TGTGCCACCAACAACAGGGGGGGCCAAAACACTGAAGCTTTCTTT.

The chain combines TRBV19 with TRBJ2-6; 7 bases line up with TRBD1. CDR3 length equals 14 residues. V gave up 11 bases and J gave up 2 bases; unmatched junction bases: 6. The V gene's germline CDR1 is LNHDA and CDR2 SQIVND (reference sequence). The CDR3 loop reads CAYKQGAGANVLTF. The CDR3 nucleotides read TGTGCCTACAAGCAGGGGGCTGGGGCCAACGTCCTGACTTTC. Looking up the rest from reference TRBV19 and TRBJ2-6 gives the full variable domain: DGGITQSPKYLFRKEGQNVTLSCEQNLNHDAMYWYRQDPGQGLRLIYYSQIVNDFQKGDIAEGYSVSREKKESFPLTVTSAQKNPTAFYLCAYKQGAGANVLTFGAGSRLTVL.

The genes are TRBV5-1 and TRBJ1-2; D not certain. Trimming cost V 4 bases and J 5 bases, with 15 bases left between them. Germline V CDR1 and CDR2: SGHRS, YFSETQ. CDR3 length equals 14 residues. CDR3 DNA sequence: TGCGCCAGCAGCCTAGAGACTGATTCGTATGGCTACACCTTC. Residues: CASSLETDSYGYTF. Drawing the rest from reference TRBV5-1 and TRBJ1-2, the complete variable domain is KAGVTQTPRYLIKTRGQQVTLSCSPISGHRSVSWYQQTPGQGLQFLFEYFSETQRNKGNFPGRFSGRQFSNSRSEMNVSTLELGDSALYLCASSLETDSYGYTFGSGTRLTVV.

J is TRBJ2-1 and V is TRBV9, with TRBD2 matching over 11 bases. The CDR3 spans 14 residues. Germline assignment: CDR1 SGDLS and CDR2 YYNGEE. The trim removed 4 bases at V and 9 bases at J, leaving 6 bases unmatched. This chain's CDR3 is CASSLTSGKGEQFF. The DNA for the CDR3 is TGTGCCAGCAGCTTGACTAGCGGGAAGGGTGAGCAGTTCTTC.

The genes are TRBV5-1 and TRBJ2-7; either TRBD1 or TRBD2 may fit D (5 bases each). The germline CDR1 and CDR2 sequences are SGHRS and YFSETQ. The CDR3 totals 14 residues. Deletions cut 3 bases from V and 5 bases from J, with 15 bases between. The CDR3 spells CASSSGAISNEQYF. Here the CDR3 DNA reads TGCGCCAGCAGCTCCGGGGCGATTTCCAACGAGCAGTACTTC.

CDR3 DNA: TGTGCCAGCGCTCCTAGATGGGTGACTGAAGCTTTCTTT. This translates into CASAPRWVTEAFF. This chain connects TRBV11-2 to TRBJ1-1; D gene unclear. The V gene lost 8 bases and the J gene lost 5 bases, with 15 bases spanning the gap. The CDR3 has 13 residues. CDR1 and CDR2 (germline): SGHAT, FQNNGV.

This chain uses TRBV19 with TRBJ2-3; TRBD1 matches at 9 bases. Germline-derived CDR1 and CDR2 are LNHDA and SQIVND (reference sequence). V gave up 3 bases and J gave up 7 bases; unmatched junction bases: 2. The CDR3 covers 13 residues. CDR3 in amino acids: CASSIGQGNTQYF. CDR3 DNA sequence: TGTGCCAGTAGTATTGGACAGGGGAATACGCAGTATTTT. The entire variable domain, with the rest obtained from reference TRBV19 and TRBJ2-3, is as follows: DGGITQSPKYLFRKEGQNVTLSCEQNLNHDAMYWYRQDPGQGLRLIYYSQIVNDFQKGDIAEGYSVSREKKESFPLTVTSAQKNPTAFYLCASSIGQGNTQYFGPGTRLTVL.

In its sample, this clone was seen a few times. The gene calls are TRBV11-2 and TRBJ2-1; TRBD2 matches 9 bases. V shed 5 bases and J 8 bases; nucleotides not matched to a gene: 13. Looked up from germline, CDR1 is SGHAT and CDR2 is FQNNGV. This CDR3 region has 16 residues. The CDR3, as DNA: TGTGCCAGCAGCCGACTCCCTGGGACTAGCCGGGATGAGCAGTTCTTC. Translated: CASSRLPGTSRDEQFF.

The rearrangement links TRBV7-9 to TRBJ2-1; no firm D call. CDR1 is SEHNR, CDR2 FQNEAQ, per germline (reference sequence). The V and J ends lost 9 bases and 7 bases respectively, with 16 bases between them. This CDR3 is built from 13 residues. As DNA, the CDR3 is TGTGCCAGTAGTTTAGGGTACGGTAATGAGCAGTTCTTC. It is translated as CASSLGYGNEQFF. Based on the CDR3 plus reference TRBV7-9 and TRBJ2-1, the full variable domain is DTGVSQNPRHKITKRGQNVTFRCDPISEHNRLYWYRQTLGQGPEFLTYFQNEAQLEKSRLLSDRFSAERPKGSFSTLEIQRTEQGDSAMYLCASSLGYGNEQFFGPGTRLTVL.

This clone was observed a single time. The chain combines TRBV10-3 with TRBJ2-3; TRBD2 agrees at 9 bases. Germline CDR1 ENHRY, CDR2 SYGVKD. Trimming removed 1 base from V and 2 bases from J; junction bases left unmatched: 1. The CDR3 length is 15 residues. The CDR3 spells CAISELGLATDTQYF. In nucleotides, the CDR3 is TGTGCCATCAGTGAGTTGGGACTAGCCACAGATACGCAGTATTTT.

The V call is TRBV2, the J call TRBJ2-3; 7 nucleotides match TRBD2. Germline V CDR1 and CDR2: SNHLY, FYNNEI. V was pared by 4 bases and J by 4 bases, with 5 bases of the junction left unmatched. CDR3 length: 14 residues. The CDR3 reads CASSARLAADTQYF. The CDR3 DNA reads TGTGCCAGCAGTGCAAGACTAGCCGCAGATACGCAGTATTTT.

The chain is built from TRBV10-1 and TRBJ2-3; no reliable D call. The V end was cut by 6 bases, the J end by 3 bases, with 10 bases between. The CDR3 contains 13 residues. Germline V lookup: CDR1 WNHNN, CDR2 SYGVQD (reference sequence). CDR3 region: CASRPGLTDTQYF. DNA of the CDR3: TGCGCCAGCAGGCCGGGCTTGACAGATACGCAGTATTTT.

This clone has at least ten counts. Other DNA sequences in the same sample also yield this CDR3. The V gene is TRBV29-1, the J gene TRBJ2-2, with unresolved D. Germline V gene data show CDR1 as SQVTM and CDR2 as ANQGSEA. V gave up 3 bases and J gave up 3 bases, with 8 bases separating them. The CDR3 extends over 13 amino acids. The CDR3 region is CSVDAGYTGELFF. CDR3 nucleotide sequence: TGCAGCGTTGATGCTGGGTACACCGGGGAGCTGTTTTTT.

The chain combines TRBV19 with TRBJ2-7; 12 positions match TRBD2. The V segment lost 6 bases and the J segment 0 bases; nucleotides outside the gene matches: 3. This CDR3 has 15 amino acids. Germline values: CDR1 LNHDA, CDR2 SQIVND (reference sequence). The DNA for the CDR3 is TGTGCCAGTAGAGCTAGCGGGAGGGTCTCCTACGAGCAGTACTTC. Translation: CASRASGRVSYEQYF.

This clone appeared many times. The chain's CDR3 is CASSLNRDSYTF. For the CDR3, the DNA is TGTGCCAGCAGCCTAAACAGGGATAGCTACACCTTC. The chain is built from TRBV14 and TRBJ1-2, with D perhaps TRBD1 (6 bases). V lost 4 bases and J lost 9, with 12 bases in between. The CDR3 is made up of 12 amino acids. Germline loops: CDR1 SGHDN, CDR2 FVKESK.

This chain links TRBV27 with TRBJ1-2; TRBD1 matches at 8 bases. This CDR3 spans 15 amino acids. V was pared by 5 bases and J by 8 bases, with 13 bases of the junction left unmatched. The germline V gene encodes CDR1 MNHEY and CDR2 SMNVEV (reference sequence). This chain's CDR3 is CASSLRSDRVVGYTF. DNA of the CDR3: TGTGCCAGCAGTCTACGGTCGGACAGGGTAGTCGGCTACACCTTC.

V is TRBV7-7 and J is TRBJ2-1, with 10 bases matching TRBD2. The CDR3 sequence is 15 residues long. In germline, CDR1 is SSHAT, CDR2 FNYEAQ (reference sequence). Trimming took 8 bases from V and 3 from J; bases not matched to a gene: 7. The CDR3 reads CASGLRLAGYNEQFF. The CDR3 DNA reads as TGTGCCAGCGGGTTAAGACTAGCGGGCTACAATGAGCAGTTCTTC.

This chain links TRBV2 with TRBJ2-7, with 9 bases fitting TRBD1. The germline CDR1 and CDR2 sequences are SNHLY and FYNNEI. There are 16 residues in the CDR3. Losses at the gene ends were 6 bases for V and 5 bases for J; bases not matched to a gene: 14. CDR3 in DNA: TGTGCCAGCAGAGATCCGACAGGGACAGGGTTTGACGAGCAGTACTTC. Protein: CASRDPTGTGFDEQYF.

The gene calls are TRBV27 and TRBJ1-1; maybe TRBD1 (5 bases). This CDR3 is 14 amino acids long. In germline, CDR1 is MNHEY, CDR2 SMNVEV (reference sequence). Trimming cost V 0 bases and J 4 bases, with 9 bases left between them. Here the CDR3 reads CASSLSGEGTEAFF. CDR3 bases: TGTGCCAGCAGTTTATCGGGGGAGGGCACTGAAGCTTTCTTT.

This chain connects TRBV29-1 to TRBJ1-2; TRBD1 aligns across 8 bases. Germline CDR1 is SQVTM and CDR2 is ANQGSEA. The CDR3 consists of 11 residues. The J segment lost 4 bases and the V segment lost 7 bases, leaving 2 bases of the junction unmatched. CDR3: CSGGQGYGYTF. In DNA, the CDR3 is TGCAGCGGAGGACAGGGCTATGGCTACACCTTC.

This chain connects TRBV12-2 to TRBJ2-1; TRBD1, the table's D call, lacks a check against the DNA. TRBV12-2 constitutes a pseudogene. The length of the CDR3 is 16 residues. In DNA form, the CDR3 reads TGTGCAAGTCGCTTAGTTCCGGGACAAGCCTACAATGAGCAGTTCTTC. It yields the protein CASRLVPGQAYNEQFF.